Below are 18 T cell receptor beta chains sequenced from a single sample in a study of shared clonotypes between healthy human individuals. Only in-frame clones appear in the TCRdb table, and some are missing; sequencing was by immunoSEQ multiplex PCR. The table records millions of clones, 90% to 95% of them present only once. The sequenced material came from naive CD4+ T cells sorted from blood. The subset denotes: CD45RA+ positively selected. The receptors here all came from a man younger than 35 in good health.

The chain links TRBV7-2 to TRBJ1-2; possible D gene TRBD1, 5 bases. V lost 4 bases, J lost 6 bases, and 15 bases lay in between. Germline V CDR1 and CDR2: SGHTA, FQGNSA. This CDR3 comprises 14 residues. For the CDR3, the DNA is TGTGCCAGCAGCTCCCTGGGCAGGGCCAATGGCTACACCTTC. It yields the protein CASSSLGRANGYTF.

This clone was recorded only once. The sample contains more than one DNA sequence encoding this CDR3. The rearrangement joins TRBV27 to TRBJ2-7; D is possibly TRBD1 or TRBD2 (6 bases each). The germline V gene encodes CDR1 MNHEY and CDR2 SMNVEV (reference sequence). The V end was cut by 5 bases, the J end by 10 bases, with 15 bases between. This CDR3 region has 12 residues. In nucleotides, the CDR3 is TGTGCCAGCAGTCCTTTAAGGGGGGAACAGTACTTC. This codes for CASSPLRGEQYF.

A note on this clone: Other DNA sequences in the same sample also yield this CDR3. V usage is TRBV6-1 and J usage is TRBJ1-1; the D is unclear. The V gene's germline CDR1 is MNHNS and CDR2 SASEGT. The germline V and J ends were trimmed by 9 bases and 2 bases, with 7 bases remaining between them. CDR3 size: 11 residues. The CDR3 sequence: CASRANTEAFF. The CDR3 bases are TGTGCCAGTAGGGCTAACACTGAAGCTTTCTTT.

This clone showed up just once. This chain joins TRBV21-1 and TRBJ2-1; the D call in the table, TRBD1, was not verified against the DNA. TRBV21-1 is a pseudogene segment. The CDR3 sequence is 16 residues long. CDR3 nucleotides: TGTGCCAGCAGCAAAGTGGGGGCAGGGGGACGGTATGAGCAGTTCTTC. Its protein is CASSKVGAGGRYEQFF.

Here the CDR3 reads CASSFAGLAGDTGELFF. The CDR3 DNA reads as TGTGCCAGCAGCTTTGCCGGACTAGCGGGAGACACCGGGGAGCTGTTTTTT. This chain connects TRBV7-6 to TRBJ2-2; TRBD2 matches at 13 bases. CDR3 size: 17 residues. CDR1 is SGHVS and CDR2 is FNYEAQ in the germline V gene. V dropped 3 bases and J dropped 3; count of bases not matched to a gene: 4.

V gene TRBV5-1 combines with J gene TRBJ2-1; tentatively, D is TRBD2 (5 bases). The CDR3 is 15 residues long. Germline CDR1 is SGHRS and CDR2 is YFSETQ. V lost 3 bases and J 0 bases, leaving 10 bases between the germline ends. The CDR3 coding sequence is TGCGCCAGCAGCTCGAGGGCCGGCTCCTACAATGAGCAGTTCTTC. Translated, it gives CASSSRAGSYNEQFF. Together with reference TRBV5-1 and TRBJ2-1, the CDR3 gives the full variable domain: KAGVTQTPRYLIKTRGQQVTLSCSPISGHRSVSWYQQTPGQGLQFLFEYFSETQRNKGNFPGRFSGRQFSNSRSEMNVSTLELGDSALYLCASSSRAGSYNEQFFGPGTRLTVL.

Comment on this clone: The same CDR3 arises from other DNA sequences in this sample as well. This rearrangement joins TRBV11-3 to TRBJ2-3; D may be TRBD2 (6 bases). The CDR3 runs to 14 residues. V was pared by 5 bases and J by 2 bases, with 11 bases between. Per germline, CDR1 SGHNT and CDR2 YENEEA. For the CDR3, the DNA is TGTGCCAGCAGCCTAGGGCGGGACACAGATACGCAGTATTTT. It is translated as CASSLGRDTDTQYF.

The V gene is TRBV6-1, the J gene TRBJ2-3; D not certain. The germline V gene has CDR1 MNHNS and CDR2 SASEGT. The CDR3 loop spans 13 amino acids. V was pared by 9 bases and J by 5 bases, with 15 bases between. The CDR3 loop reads CASIHWAGDTQYF. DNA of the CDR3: TGTGCCAGTATCCACTGGGCAGGAGATACGCAGTATTTT.

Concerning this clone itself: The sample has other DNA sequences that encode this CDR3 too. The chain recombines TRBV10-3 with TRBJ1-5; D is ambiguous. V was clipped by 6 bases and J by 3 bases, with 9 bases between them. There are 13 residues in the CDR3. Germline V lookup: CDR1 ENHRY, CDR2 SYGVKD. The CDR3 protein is CAIREGLNQPQHF. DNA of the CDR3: TGTGCCATCAGGGAGGGCCTCAATCAGCCCCAGCATTTT.

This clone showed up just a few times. The CDR3 DNA follows: TGCGCCAGCAGATCCGACGGGGTGGGGAATTCACCCCTCCACTTT. It specifies CASRSDGVGNSPLHF. V and J are TRBV5-1 and TRBJ1-6; no definite D call. Trimming shortened V by 5 bases and J by 7 bases, and 16 bases separated the two germline ends. In germline, CDR1 is SGHRS, CDR2 YFSETQ. CDR3 length: 15 residues.

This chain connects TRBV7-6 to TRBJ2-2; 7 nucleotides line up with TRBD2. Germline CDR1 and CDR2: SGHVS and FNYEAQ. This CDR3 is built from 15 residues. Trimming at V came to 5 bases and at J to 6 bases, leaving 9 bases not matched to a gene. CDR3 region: CASSLGTKRAGELFF. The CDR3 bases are TGTGCCAGCAGCCTCGGGACTAAGAGGGCCGGGGAGCTGTTTTTT.

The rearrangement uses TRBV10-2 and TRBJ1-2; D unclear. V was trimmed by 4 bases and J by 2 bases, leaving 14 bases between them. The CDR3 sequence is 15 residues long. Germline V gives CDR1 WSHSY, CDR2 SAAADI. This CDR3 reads CASSVGEGANYGYTF. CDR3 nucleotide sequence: TGCGCCAGCAGTGTGGGTGAGGGCGCAAACTATGGCTACACCTTC.

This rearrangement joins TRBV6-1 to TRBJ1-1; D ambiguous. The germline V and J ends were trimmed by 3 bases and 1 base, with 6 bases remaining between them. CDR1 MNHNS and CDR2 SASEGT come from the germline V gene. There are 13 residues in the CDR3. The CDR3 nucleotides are TGTGCCAGCAGTGATGTCTCGAACACTGAAGCTTTCTTT. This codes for CASSDVSNTEAFF.

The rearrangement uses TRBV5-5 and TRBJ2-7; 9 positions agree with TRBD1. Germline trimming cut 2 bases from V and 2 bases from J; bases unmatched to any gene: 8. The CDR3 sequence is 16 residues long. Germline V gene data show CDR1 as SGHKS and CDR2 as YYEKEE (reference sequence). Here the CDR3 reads CASSFPGTGLTYEQYF. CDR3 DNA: TGTGCCAGCAGCTTTCCCGGGACAGGGTTAACCTACGAGCAGTACTTC.

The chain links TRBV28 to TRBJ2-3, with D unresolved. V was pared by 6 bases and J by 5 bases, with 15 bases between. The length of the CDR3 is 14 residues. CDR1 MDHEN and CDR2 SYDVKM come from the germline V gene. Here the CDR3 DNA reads TGTGCCAGCAGGTCCGGGTCGAATAGAGATACGCAGTATTTT. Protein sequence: CASRSGSNRDTQYF.

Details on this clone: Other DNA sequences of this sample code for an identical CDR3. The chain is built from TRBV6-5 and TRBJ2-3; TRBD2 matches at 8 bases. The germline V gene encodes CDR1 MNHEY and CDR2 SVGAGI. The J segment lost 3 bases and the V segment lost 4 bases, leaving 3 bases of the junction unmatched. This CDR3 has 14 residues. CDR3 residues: CASSSAGGTDTQYF. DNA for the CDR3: TGTGCCAGCAGTTCCGCGGGGGGTACAGATACGCAGTATTTT.

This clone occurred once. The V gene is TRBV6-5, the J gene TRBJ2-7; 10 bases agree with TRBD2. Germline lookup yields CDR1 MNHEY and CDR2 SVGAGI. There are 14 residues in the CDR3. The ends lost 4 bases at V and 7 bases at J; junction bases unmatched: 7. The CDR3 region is CASSWLAGVGEQYF. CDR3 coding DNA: TGTGCCAGCAGTTGGCTAGCGGGAGTGGGGGAGCAGTACTTC.

The DNA for the CDR3 is TGTGCCAGTAGTAACCAGGGTCTCTATGGCTACACCTTC. Amino acids: CASSNQGLYGYTF. The gene calls are TRBV19 and TRBJ1-2; a weak D match, TRBD1 (5 bases). The V end lost 4 bases, the J end lost 4 bases, and 10 bases lay between the germline ends. The germline V gene encodes CDR1 LNHDA and CDR2 SQIVND (reference sequence). This CDR3 is 13 amino acids long.